This TCR beta chain was sequenced in a study of T cell responses to AZD1222 COVID-19 vaccine. Broader study findings: At study baseline, merely several AZD1222 recipients were seropositive. Regions left unmutated in variants are reportedly the target of nearly half of spike-specific TCRs. The donors showed a predominance of white British ancestry and of females, with possible underestimation of clonal diversity.

This clone has a handful of counts. Its antigen is as yet unknown. The CDR3 has 11 amino acids. V shed 0 bases and J shed 10 bases, with 6 bases lying between them. Germline CDR1 SNHLY, CDR2 FYNNEI. Repertoires were generated with immunoSEQ multiplex PCR, while TCRdb's copy carries only in-frame clones and drops some. There are roughly 160,000 clones in the sample; 70% to 90% occur only once, and about 1% lies in the top ten. The source is an adult who received the AZD1222 COVID-19 vaccine. The source was peripheral blood, collected 28 days after the second AZD1222 dose. This chain links TRBV2 with TRBJ1-1; no firm D call. The CDR3 loop is CASSEARRAFF. The DNA of the CDR3 is TGTGCCAGCAGTGAAGCTCGCAGAGCTTTCTTT.